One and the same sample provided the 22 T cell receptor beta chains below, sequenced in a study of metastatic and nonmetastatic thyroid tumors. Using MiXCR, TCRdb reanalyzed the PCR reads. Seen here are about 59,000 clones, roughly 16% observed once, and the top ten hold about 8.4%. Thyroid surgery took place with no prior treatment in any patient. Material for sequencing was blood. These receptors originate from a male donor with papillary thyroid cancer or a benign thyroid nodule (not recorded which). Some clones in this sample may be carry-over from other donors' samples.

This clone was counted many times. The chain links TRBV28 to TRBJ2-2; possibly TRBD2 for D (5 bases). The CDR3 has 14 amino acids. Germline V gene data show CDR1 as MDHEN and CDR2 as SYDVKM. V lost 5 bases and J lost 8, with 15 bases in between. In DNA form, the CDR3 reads TGTGCCAGCAGTCCCCCGGGGTTCCCTGGGGAGCTGTTTTTT. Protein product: CASSPPGFPGELFF.

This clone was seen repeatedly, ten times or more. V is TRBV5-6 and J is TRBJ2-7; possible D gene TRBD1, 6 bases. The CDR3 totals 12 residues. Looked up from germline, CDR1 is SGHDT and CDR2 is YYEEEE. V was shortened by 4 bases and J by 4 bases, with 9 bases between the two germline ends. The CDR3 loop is CASSQGTYEQYF. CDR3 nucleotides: TGTGCCAGCAGCCAGGGGACGTACGAGCAGTACTTC.

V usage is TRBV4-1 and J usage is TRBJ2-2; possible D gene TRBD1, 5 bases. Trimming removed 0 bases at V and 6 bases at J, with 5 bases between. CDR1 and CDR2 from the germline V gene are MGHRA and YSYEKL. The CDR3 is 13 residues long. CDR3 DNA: TGCGCCAGCAGCCAAGAACAGGCCGGGGAGCTGTTTTTT. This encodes CASSQEQAGELFF.

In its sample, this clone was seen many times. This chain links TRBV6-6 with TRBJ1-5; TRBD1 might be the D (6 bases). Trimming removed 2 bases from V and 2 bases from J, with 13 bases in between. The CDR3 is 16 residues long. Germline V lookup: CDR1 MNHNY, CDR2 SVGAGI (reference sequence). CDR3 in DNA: TGTGCCAGCAGTTACCGGGGGGGCCGGGGCAATCAGCCCCAGCATTTT. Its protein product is CASSYRGGRGNQPQHF.

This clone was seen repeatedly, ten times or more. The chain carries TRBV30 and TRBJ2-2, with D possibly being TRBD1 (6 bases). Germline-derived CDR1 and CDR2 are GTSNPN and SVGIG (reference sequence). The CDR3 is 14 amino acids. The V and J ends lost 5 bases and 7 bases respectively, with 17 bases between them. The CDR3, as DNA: TGTGCCTGGTTGGAACAGGGTTGGATCGGGGAGCTGTTTTTT. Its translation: CAWLEQGWIGELFF. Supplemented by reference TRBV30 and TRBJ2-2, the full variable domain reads SQTIHQWPATLVQPVGSPLSLECTVEGTSNPNLYWYRQAAGRGLQLLFYSVGIGQISSEVPQNLSASRPQDRQFILSSKKLLLSDSGFYLCAWLEQGWIGELFFGEGSRLTVL.

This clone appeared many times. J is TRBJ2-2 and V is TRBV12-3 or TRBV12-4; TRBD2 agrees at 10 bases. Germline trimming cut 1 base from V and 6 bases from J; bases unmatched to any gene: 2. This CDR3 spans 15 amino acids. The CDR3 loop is CASSLERGGPGELFF. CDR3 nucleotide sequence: TGTGCCAGCAGTTTAGAGCGGGGGGGCCCCGGGGAGCTGTTTTTT.

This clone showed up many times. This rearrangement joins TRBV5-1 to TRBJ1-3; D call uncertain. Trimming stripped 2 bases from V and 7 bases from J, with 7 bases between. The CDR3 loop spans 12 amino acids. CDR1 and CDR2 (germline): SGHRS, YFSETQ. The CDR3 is CASSLMGNTIYF. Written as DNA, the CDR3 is TGCGCCAGCAGCTTAATGGGTAACACCATATATTTT.

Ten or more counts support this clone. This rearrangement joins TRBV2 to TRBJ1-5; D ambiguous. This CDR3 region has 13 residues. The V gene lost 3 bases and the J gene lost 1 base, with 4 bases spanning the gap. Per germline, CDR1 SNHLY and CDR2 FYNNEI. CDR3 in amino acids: CASSDGSNQPQHF. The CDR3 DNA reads TGTGCCAGCAGTGACGGCAGCAATCAGCCCCAGCATTTT.

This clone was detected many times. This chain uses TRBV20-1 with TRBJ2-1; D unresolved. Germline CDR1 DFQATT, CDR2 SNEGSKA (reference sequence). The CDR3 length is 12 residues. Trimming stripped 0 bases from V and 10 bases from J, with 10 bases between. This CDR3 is CSARDELREQFF. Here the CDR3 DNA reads TGCAGTGCTAGAGATGAACTACGGGAGCAGTTCTTC.

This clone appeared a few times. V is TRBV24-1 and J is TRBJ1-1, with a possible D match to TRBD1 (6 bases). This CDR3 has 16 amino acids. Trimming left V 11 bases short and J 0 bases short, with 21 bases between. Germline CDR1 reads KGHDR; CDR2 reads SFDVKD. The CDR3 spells CASTPSRDTMNTEAFF. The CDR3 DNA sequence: TGTGCCAGTACGCCCTCACGGGACACTATGAACACTGAAGCTTTCTTT.

The CDR3 DNA reads as TGTGCCAGCAGCTTGGTACGGGGGGGCCGGGAGACCCAGTACTTC. Translating gives CASSLVRGGRETQYF. J is TRBJ2-5 and V is TRBV5-6, with 8 bases fitting TRBD2. Per the germline V gene, CDR1 is SGHDT and CDR2 is YYEEEE. The CDR3 is made up of 15 amino acids. Losses at the gene ends were 0 bases for V and 5 bases for J; bases not matched to a gene: 6. Filled out from reference TRBV5-6 and TRBJ2-5, the complete variable domain reads DAGVTQSPTHLIKTRGQQVTLRCSPKSGHDTVSWYQQALGQGPQFIFQYYEEEERQRGNFPDRFSGHQFPNYSSELNVNALLLGDSALYLCASSLVRGGRETQYFGPGTRLLVL.

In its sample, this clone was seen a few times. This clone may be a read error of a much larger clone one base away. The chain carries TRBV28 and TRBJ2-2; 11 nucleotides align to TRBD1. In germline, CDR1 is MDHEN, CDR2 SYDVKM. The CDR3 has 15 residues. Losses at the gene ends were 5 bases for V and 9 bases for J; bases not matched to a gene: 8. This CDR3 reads CASSRTGGRTWELFF. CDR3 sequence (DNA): TGTGCCAGCAGTAGGACAGGGGGCAGAACCTGGGAGCTGTTTTTT.

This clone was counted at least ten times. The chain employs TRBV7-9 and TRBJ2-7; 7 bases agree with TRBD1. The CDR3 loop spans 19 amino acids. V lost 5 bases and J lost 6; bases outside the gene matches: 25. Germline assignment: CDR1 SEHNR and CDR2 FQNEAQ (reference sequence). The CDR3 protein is CASSPPPSTGRATGREQYF. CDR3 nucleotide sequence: TGTGCCAGCAGCCCCCCCCCTTCGACAGGGCGCGCCACGGGGCGCGAGCAGTACTTC.

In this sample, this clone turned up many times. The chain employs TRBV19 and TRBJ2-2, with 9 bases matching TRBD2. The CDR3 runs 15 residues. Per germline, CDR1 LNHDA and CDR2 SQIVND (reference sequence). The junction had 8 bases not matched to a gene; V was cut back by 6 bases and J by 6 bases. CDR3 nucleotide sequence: TGTGCCAGTAGCTATAGCGGGAGCAGCGCCGGGGAGCTGTTTTTT. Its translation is CASSYSGSSAGELFF.

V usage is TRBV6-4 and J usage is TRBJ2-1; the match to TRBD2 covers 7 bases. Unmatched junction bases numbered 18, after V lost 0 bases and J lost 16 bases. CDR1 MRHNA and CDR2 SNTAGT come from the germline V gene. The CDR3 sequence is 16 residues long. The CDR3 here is CASSDSGVAGFTMSFF. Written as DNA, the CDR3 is TGTGCCAGCAGTGACTCGGGGGTAGCGGGCTTTACAATGAGCTTCTTC.

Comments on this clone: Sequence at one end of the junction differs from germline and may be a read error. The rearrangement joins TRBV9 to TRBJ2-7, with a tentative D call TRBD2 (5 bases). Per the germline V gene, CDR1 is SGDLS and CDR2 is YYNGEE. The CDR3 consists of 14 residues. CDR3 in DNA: TGTGCCAGTAGCGAGAACGGAGAGATCTACGAGCAGTACTTC. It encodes CASSENGEIYEQYF.

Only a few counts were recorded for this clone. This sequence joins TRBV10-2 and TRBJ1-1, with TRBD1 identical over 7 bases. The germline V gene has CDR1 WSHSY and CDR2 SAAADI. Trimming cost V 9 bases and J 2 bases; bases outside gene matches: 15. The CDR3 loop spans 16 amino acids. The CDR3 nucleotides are TGCGCCAGTAACCGGGACAGTGGGACTTTCAACACTGAAGCTTTCTTT. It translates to CASNRDSGTFNTEAFF.

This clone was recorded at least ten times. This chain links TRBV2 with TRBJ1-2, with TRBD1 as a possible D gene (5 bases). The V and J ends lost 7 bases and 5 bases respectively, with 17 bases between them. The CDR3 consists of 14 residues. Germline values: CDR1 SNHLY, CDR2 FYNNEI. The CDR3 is CASNLGVAKYGYTF. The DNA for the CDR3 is TGTGCCAGCAATTTGGGGGTGGCAAAGTATGGCTACACCTTC.

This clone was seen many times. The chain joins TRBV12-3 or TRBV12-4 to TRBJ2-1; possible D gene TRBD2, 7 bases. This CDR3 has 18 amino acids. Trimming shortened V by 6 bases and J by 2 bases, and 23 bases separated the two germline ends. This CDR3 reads CASSPLMGGGYTYNEQFF. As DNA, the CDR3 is TGTGCCAGCAGCCCCCTAATGGGGGGGGGCTACACCTACAATGAGCAGTTCTTC.

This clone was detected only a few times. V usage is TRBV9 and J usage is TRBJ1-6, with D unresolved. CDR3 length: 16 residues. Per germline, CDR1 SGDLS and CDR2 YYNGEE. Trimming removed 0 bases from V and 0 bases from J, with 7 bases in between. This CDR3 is CASSVGSSSYNSPLHF. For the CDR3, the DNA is TGTGCCAGCAGCGTAGGGAGCAGCTCCTATAATTCACCCCTCCACTTT.

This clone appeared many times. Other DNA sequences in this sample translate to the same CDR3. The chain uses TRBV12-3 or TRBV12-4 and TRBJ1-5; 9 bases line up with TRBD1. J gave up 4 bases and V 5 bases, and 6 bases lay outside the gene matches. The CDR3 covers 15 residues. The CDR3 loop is CASSTGTGYNQPQHF. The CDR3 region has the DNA TGTGCCAGCAGTACCGGGACAGGGTATAATCAGCCCCAGCATTTT.

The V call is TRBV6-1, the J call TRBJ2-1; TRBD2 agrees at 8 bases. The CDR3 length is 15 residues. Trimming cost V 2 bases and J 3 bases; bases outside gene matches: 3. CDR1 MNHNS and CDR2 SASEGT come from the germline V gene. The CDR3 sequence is CASSECTSGYNEQFF. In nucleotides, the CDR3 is TGTGCCAGCAGTGAATGTACTAGCGGCTACAATGAGCAGTTCTTC.